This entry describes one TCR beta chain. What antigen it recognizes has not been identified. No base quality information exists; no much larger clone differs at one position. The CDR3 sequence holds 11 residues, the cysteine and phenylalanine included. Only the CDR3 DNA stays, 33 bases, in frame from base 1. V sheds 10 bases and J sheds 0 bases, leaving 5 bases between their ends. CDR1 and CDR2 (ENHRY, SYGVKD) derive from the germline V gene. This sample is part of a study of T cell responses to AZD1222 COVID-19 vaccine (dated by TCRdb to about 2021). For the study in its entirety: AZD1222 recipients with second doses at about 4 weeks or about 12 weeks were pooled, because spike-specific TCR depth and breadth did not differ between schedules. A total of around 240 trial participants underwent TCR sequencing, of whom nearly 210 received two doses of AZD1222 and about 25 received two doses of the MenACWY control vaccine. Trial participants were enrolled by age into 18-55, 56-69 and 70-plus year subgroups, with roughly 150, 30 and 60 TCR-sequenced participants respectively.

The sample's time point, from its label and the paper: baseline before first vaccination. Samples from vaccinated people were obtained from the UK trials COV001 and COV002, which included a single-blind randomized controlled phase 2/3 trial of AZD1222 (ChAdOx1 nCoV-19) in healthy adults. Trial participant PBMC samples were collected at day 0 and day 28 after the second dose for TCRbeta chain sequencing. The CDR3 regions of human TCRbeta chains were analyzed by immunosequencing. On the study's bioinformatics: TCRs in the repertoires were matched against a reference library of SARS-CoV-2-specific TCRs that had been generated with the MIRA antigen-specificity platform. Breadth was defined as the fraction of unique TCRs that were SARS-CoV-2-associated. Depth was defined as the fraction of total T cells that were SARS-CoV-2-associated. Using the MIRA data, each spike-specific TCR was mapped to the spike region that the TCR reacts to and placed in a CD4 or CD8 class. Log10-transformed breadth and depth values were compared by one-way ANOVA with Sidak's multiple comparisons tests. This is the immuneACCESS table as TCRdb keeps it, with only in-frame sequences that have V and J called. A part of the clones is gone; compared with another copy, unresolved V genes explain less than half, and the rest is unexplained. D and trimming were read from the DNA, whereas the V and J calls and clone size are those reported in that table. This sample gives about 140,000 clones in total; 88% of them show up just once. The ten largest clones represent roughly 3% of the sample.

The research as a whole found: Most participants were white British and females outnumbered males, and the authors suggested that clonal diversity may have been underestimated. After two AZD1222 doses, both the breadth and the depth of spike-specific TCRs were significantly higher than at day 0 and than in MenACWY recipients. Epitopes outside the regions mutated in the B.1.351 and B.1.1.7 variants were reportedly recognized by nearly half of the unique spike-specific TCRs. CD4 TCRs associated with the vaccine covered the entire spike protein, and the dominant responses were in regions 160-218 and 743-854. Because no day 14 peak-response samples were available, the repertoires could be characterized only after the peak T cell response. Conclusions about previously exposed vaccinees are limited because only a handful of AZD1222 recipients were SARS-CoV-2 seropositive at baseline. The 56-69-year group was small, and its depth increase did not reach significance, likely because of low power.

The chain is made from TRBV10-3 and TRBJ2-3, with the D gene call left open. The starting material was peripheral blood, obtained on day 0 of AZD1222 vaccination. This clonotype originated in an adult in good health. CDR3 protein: CATQSTDTQYF. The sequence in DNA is TGTGCCACTCAGAGCACAGATACGCAGTATTTT.